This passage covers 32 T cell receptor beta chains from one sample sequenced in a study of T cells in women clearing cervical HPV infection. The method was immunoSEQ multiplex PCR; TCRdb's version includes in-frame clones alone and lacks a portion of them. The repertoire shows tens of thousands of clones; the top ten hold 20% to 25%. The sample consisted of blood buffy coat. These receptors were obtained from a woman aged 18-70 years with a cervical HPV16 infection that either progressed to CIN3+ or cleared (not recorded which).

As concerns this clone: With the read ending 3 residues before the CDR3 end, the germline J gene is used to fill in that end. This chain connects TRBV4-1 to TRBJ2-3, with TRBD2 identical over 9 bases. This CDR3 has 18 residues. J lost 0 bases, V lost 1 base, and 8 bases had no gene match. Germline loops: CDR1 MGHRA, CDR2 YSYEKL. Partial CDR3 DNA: TGCGCCAGCAGCCAAGCCCTTTCTAGCGGGGTTAGCACAGATACG. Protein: CASSQALSSGVSTDT. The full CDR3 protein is CASSQALSSGVSTDTQYF.

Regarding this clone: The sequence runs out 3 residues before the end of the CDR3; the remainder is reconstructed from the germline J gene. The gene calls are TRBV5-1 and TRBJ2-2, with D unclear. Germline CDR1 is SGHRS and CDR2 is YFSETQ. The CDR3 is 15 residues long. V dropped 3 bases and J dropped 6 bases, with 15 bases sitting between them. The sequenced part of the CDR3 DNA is TGCGCCAGCAGCTCCTCCCTTACTTCCCCCGGGGAG. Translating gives CASSSSLTSPGE. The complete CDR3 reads CASSSSLTSPGELFF.

The part of the CDR3 DNA that was read is TGCAGCGTTGAACAGTTGGTGATGAACTATGGC. It is translated as CSVEQLVMNYG. The full CDR3 protein reads CSVEQLVMNYGYTF. The V gene is TRBV29-1, the J gene TRBJ1-2, with D hard to call. The read ends 3 residues early relative to the CDR3; the germline J gene fills the gap. The CDR3 runs 14 residues. Deletions cut 2 bases from V and 2 bases from J, with 12 bases between. Germline V CDR1 and CDR2: SQVTM, ANQGSEA.

The CDR3 protein is CASSLGVRQSTDTQYF. CDR3 DNA, as far as it was read: TGTGCCAGCAGCTTAGGGGTCCGACAGAGCACAGATACG. The chain recombines TRBV7-8 with TRBJ2-3, with D perhaps TRBD1 (5 bases). The sequence runs out 3 residues before the end of the CDR3; the remainder is reconstructed from the germline J gene. Germline CDR1 reads SGHVS; CDR2 reads FQNEAQ. The CDR3 has 16 amino acids. Between the trimmed V and J ends, which lost 1 base and 0 bases, there was a span of 11 bases.

The covered CDR3 bases are TGCAGCGTTGCGGGCTCCTACAATGAG. It is translated as CSVAGSYNE. The whole CDR3 is CSVAGSYNEQFF. This chain connects TRBV29-1 to TRBJ2-1; no clear D gene. The read stops 3 residues short of the end of the CDR3; the missing end is completed from the germline J gene. There are 12 residues in the CDR3. Trimming took 4 bases from V and 0 from J, leaving 4 bases between them. From germline, CDR1 is SQVTM and CDR2 ANQGSEA.

CDR3: CASSGSGGWDYGYTF. The DNA read from the CDR3 is TGTGCCAGCAGTGGCTCCGGGGGGTGGGACTATGGC. The chain links TRBV2 to TRBJ1-2; the D gene is possibly TRBD1 (5 bases). The read ends 3 residues early relative to the CDR3; the germline J gene fills the gap. Germline-derived CDR1 and CDR2 are SNHLY and FYNNEI. The CDR3 runs 15 residues. Trimming pared 4 bases from V and 3 bases from J, leaving 15 bases between.

CDR3 bases read: TGTGCCAGTACCCCCCAGGGGTCTGGAAACACC. The encoded protein is CASTPQGSGNT. The CDR3, in full, reads CASTPQGSGNTIYF. V and J are TRBV19 and TRBJ1-3, with D perhaps matching TRBD1 (6 bases). The read ends 3 residues early relative to the CDR3; the germline J gene fills the gap. The ends were cut back, 7 bases at V and 1 base at J, with 11 bases in the middle. The CDR3 extends over 14 amino acids. Germline CDR1 is LNHDA and CDR2 is SQIVND (reference sequence).

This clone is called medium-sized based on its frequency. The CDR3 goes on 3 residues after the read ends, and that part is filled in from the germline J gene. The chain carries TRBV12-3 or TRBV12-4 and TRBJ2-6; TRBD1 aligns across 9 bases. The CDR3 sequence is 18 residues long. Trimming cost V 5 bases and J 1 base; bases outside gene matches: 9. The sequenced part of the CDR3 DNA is TGTGCCAGCAGTCGGACAGGGGCTACCCTATCTGGGGCCAACGTC. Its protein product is CASSRTGATLSGANV. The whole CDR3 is CASSRTGATLSGANVLTF.

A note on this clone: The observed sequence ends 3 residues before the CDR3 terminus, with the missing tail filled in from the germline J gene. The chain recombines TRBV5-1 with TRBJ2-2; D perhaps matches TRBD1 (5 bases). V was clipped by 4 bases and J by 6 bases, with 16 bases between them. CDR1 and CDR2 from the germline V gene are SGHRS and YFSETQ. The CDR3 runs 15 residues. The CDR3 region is CASSDLLQGPGELFF. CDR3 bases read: TGCGCCAGCAGCGACCTACTTCAGGGCCCCGGGGAG. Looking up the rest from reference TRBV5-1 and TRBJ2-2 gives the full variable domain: KAGVTQTPRYLIKTRGQQVTLSCSPISGHRSVSWYQQTPGQGLQFLFEYFSETQRNKGNFPGRFSGRQFSNSRSEMNVSTLELGDSALYLCASSDLLQGPGELFFGEGSRLTVL.

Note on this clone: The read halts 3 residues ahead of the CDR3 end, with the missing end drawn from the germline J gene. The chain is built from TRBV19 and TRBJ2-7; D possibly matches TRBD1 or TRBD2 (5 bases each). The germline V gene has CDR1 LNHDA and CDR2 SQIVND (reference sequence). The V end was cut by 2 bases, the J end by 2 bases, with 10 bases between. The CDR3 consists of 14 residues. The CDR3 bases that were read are TGTGCCAGTAGTATATCACAGGAGGCCTACGAG. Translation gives CASSISQEAYE. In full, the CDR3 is CASSISQEAYEQYF.

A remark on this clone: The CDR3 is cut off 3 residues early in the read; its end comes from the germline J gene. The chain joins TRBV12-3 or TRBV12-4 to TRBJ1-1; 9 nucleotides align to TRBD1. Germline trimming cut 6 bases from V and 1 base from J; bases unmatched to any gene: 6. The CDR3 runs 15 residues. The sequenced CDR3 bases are TGTGCCAGCAGCCCCACGACAGGGGGGAACACTGAA. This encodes CASSPTTGGNTE. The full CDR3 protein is CASSPTTGGNTEAFF.

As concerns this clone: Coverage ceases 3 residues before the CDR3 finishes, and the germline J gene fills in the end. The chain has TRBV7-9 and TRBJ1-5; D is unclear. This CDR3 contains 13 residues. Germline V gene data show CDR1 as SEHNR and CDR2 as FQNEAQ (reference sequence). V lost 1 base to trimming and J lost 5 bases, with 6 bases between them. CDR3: CASSLGSYQPQHF. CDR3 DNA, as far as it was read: TGTGCCAGCAGCTTAGGTAGTTATCAGCCC.

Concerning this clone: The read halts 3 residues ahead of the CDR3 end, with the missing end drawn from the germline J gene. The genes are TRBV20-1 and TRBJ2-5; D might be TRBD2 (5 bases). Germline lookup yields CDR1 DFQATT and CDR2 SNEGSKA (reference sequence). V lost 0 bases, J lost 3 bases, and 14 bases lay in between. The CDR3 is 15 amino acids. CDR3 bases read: TGCAGTGCTAGAGATATCATACTAGAAAAAGAGACC. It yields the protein CSARDIILEKET. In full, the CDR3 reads CSARDIILEKETQYF.

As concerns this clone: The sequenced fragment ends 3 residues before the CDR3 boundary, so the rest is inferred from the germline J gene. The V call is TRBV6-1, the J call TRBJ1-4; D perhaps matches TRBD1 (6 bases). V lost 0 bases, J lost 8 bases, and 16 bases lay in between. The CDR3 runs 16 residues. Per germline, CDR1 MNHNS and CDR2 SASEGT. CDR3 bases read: TGTGCCAGCAGTGAAGCGTCGGCCAGGGGTAGCGAAAAA. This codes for CASSEASARGSEK. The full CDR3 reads CASSEASARGSEKLFF.

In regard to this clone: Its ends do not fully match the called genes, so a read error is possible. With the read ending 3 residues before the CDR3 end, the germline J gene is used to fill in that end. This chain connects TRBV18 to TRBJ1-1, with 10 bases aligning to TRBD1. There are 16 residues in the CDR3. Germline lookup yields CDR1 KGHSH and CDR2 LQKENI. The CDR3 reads CARSNNRPGQGKEAFF. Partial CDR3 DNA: TGTGCCCGCTCGAATAACCGACCGGGACAGGGGAAGGAA.

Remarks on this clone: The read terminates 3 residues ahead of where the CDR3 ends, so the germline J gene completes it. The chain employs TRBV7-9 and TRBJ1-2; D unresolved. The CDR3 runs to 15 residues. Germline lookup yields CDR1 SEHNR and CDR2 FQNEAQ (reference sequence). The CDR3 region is CASTLRNLAPDTYTF. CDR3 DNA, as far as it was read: TGTGCCAGCACATTAAGGAACCTAGCCCCAGATACC.

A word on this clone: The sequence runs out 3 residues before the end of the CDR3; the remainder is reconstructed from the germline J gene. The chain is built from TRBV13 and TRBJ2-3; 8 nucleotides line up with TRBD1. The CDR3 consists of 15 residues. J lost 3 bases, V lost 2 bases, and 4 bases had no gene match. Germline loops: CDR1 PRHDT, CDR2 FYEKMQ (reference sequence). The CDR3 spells CASSLQTGETDTQYF. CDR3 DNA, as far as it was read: TGTGCCAGCAGCTTACAGACAGGGGAAACAGATACG.

CDR3 DNA, as far as it was read: TGTGCCAGCAGCCGAGATATAAGCGGGGGGTACAATGAG. It specifies CASSRDISGGYNE. The complete CDR3 reads CASSRDISGGYNEQFF. The rearrangement links TRBV14 to TRBJ2-1; 9 positions agree with TRBD2. The read falls 3 residues short of the CDR3 end, and the missing part is taken from the germline J gene. Germline V gene sequence: CDR1 SGHDN, CDR2 FVKESK. This CDR3 is built from 16 residues. V gave up 4 bases and J gave up 4 bases; unmatched junction bases: 8.

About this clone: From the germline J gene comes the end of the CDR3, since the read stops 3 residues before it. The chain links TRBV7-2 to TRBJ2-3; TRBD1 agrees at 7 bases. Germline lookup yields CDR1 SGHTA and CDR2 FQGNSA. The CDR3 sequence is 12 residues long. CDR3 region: CASSLTGKPQYF. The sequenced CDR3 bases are TGTGCCAGCAGCTTGACAGGGAAGCCG.

This CDR3 reads CASSLRLAGGETQYF. CDR3 DNA, as far as it was read: TGTGCCAGCAGCTTACGATTAGCGGGAGGGGAGACG. This rearrangement joins TRBV11-2 to TRBJ2-3; TRBD2 agrees at 11 bases. The CDR3 end lies 3 residues beyond the end of the read and is filled in from the germline J gene. Germline values: CDR1 SGHAT, CDR2 FQNNGV. There are 15 residues in the CDR3. Combining the CDR3 with reference TRBV11-2 and TRBJ2-3 gives the whole variable domain EAGVAQSPRYKIIEKRQSVAFWCNPISGHATLYWYQQILGQGPKLLIQFQNNGVVDDSQLPKDRFSAERLKGVDSTLKIQPAKLEDSAVYLCASSLRLAGGETQYFGPGTRLTVL.

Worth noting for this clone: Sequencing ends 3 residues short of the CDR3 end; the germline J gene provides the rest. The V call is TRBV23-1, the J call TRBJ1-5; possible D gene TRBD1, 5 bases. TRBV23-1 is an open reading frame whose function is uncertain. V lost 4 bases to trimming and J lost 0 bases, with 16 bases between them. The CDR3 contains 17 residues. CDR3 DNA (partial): TGCGCCAGCAGTCGGGACTTTCAAACGTATAGCAATCAGCCC. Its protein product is CASSRDFQTYSNQP. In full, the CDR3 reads CASSRDFQTYSNQPQHF.

The CDR3 sequence: CASSFSGASTDTQYF. CDR3 DNA (partial): TGCGCCAGCAGCTTCAGCGGAGCTAGCACAGATACG. J is TRBJ2-3 and V is TRBV5-1, with a weak D call TRBD2 (5 bases). The read ends 3 residues shy of where the CDR3 ends; the end is completed using the germline J gene. In germline, CDR1 is SGHRS, CDR2 YFSETQ. The ends were cut back, 2 bases at V and 0 bases at J, with 10 bases in the middle. This CDR3 comprises 15 residues.

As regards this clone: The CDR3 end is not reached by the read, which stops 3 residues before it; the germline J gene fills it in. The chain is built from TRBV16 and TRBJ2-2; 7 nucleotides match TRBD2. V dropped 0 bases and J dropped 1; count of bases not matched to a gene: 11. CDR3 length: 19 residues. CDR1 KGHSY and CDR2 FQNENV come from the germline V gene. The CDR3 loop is CASSQSMPPGLMNTGELFF. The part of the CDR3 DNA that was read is TGTGCCAGCAGCCAATCTATGCCCCCGGGACTAATGAACACCGGGGAG.

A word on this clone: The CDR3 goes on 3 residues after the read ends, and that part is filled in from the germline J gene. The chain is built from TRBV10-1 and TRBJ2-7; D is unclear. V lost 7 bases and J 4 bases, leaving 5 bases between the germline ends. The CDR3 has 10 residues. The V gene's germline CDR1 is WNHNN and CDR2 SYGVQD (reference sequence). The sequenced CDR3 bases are TGCGCCAGCACTCTATACGAG. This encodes CASTLYE. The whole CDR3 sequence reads CASTLYEQYF.

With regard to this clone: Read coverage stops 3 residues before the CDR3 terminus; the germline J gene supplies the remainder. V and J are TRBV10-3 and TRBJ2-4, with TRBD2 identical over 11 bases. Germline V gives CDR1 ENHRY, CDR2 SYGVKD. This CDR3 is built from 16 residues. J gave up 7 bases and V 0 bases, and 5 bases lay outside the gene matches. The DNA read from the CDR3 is TGTGCCATCAGTGAGTCTAGCGGGGGGGCAACGAACATT. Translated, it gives CAISESSGGATNI. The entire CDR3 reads CAISESSGGATNIQYF.

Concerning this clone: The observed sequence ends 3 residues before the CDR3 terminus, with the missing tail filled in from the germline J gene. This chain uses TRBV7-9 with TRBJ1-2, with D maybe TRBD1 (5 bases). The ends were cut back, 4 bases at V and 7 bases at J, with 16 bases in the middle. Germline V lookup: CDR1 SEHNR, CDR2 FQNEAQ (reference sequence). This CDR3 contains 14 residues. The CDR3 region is CASSSQTVVVGYTF. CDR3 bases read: TGTGCCAGCAGCTCCCAGACAGTGGTGGTTGGC.

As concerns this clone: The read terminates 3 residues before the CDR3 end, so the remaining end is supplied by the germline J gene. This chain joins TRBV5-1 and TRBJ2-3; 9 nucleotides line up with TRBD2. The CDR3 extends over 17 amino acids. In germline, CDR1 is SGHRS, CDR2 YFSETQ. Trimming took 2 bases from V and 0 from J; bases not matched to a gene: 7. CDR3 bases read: TGCGCCAGCAGCTTAAGTACACTAGCGGGCAGCACAGATACG. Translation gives CASSLSTLAGSTDT. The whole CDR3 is CASSLSTLAGSTDTQYF.

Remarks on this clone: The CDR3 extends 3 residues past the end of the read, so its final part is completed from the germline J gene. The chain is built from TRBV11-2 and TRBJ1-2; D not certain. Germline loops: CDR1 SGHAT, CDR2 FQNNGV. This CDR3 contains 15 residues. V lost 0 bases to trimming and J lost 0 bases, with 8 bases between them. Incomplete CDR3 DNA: TGTGCCAGCAGCTTAGAAGCAAACGCTAACTATGGC. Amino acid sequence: CASSLEANANYG. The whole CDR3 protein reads CASSLEANANYGYTF. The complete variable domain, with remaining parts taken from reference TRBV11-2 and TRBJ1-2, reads EAGVAQSPRYKIIEKRQSVAFWCNPISGHATLYWYQQILGQGPKLLIQFQNNGVVDDSQLPKDRFSAERLKGVDSTLKIQPAKLEDSAVYLCASSLEANANYGYTFGSGTRLTVV.

This CDR3 is CASSSTTGSAGYTF. The part of the CDR3 DNA that was read is TGTGCCAGTAGTTCAACTACAGGGTCGGCTGGC. This sequence joins TRBV19 and TRBJ1-2; D is possibly TRBD1 (6 bases). The missing CDR3 end, 3 residues past where the read stops, is filled in from the germline J gene. The CDR3 consists of 14 residues. Per the germline V gene, CDR1 is LNHDA and CDR2 is SQIVND (reference sequence). The germline V and J ends were trimmed by 5 bases and 7 bases, with 17 bases remaining between them.

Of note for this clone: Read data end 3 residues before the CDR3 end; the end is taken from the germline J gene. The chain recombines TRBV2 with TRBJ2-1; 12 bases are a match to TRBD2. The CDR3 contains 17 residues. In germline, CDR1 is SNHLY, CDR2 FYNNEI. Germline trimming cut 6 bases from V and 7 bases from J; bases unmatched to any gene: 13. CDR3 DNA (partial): TGTGCCAGCAGCCCCCCGACTAGCGGGGGATACAAAAATGAG. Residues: CASSPPTSGGYKNE. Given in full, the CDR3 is CASSPPTSGGYKNEQFF.

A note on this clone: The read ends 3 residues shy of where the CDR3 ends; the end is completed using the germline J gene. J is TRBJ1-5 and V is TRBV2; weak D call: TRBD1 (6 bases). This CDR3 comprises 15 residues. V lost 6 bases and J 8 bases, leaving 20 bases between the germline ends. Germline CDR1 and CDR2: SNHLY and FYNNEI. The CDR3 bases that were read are TGTGCCAGCAGCGAGCGATCTGGGGGGGCTAAGCCC. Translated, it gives CASSERSGGAKP. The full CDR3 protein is CASSERSGGAKPQHF. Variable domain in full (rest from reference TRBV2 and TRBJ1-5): EPEVTQTPSHQVTQMGQEVILRCVPISNHLYFYWYRQILGQKVEFLVSFYNNEISEKSEIFDDQFSVERPDGSNFTLKIRSTKLEDSAMYFCASSERSGGAKPQHFGDGTRLSIL.

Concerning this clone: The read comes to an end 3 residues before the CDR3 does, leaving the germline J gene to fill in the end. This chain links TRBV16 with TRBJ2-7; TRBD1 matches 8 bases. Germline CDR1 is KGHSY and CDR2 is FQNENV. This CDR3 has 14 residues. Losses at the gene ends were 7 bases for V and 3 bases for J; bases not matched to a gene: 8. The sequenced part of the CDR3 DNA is TGTGCCAGCAAGCGACAGGGGTCCCGCTACGAG. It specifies CASKRQGSRYE. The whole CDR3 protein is CASKRQGSRYEQYF. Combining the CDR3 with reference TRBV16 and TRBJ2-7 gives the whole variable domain GEEVAQTPKHLVRGEGQKAKLYCAPIKGHSYVFWYQQVLKNEFKFLISFQNENVFDETGMPKERFSAKCLPNSPCSLEIQATKLEDSAVYFCASKRQGSRYEQYFGPGTRLTVT.